The clone carrying this T cell receptor (delta chain) is medium-sized within its sample. This specimen belongs to a study of gamma-delta T cells after stem cell transplantation. TCRdb processed the RT-PCR reads again with the CATT caller. The sample lists approximately 1,300 delta-chain clones; 25% to 30% were seen once. The CDR3 length is 19 residues. Germline CDR1 TSWWSYY, CDR2 QGS. After removal of 6 bases from V and 4 bases from J, the junction contained 22 bases not matched to a gene. The chain is built from TRDV1 and TRDJ1, with TRDD3 matching over 8 bases. Source material: gamma-delta T cells. The TCR comes from a human donor. It is not recorded whose cells these are; they may come from a transplant donor. In DNA form, the CDR3 reads TGTGCTCTTGGTTTAGGAGGGATACGTTCGTTACCCCACTTCGATAAACTCATCTTT. It codes for CALGLGGIRSLPHFDKLIF.